These 3 T cell receptor beta chains were all obtained from the same sample, sequenced in a study of T cell repertoires in cytomegalovirus infection. TCRdb processed the reads anew with MiXCR; each CDR3 protein has one entry. This sample has about 140,000 distinct CDR3 sequences; about 6.5% occur once, and the top ten carry more than 15%. The sequenced sample consisted of PBMCs. These receptors were collected from a human donor in good health (CMV status not recorded). Some clones in this sample may be carry-over from other donors' samples.

V usage is TRBV12-3 or TRBV12-4 and J usage is TRBJ2-7, with D perhaps assigned TRBD1 or TRBD2 (5 bases each). The CDR3 loop spans 14 amino acids. Trimming removed 5 bases at V and 1 base at J, with 12 bases between. The CDR3 loop is CASSTGRGSYEQYF. CDR3 DNA: TGTGCCAGCAGTACGGGACGGGGTTCCTACGAGCAGTACTTC.

This clonotype was counted ten times or more. The chain carries TRBV4-1 and TRBJ2-7; 8 bases fit TRBD1. The CDR3 has 15 amino acids. V gave up 0 bases and J gave up 2 bases; unmatched junction bases: 3. The germline CDR1 and CDR2 sequences are MGHRA and YSYEKL. The CDR3 region is CASSQDPGQAYEQYF. In DNA form, the CDR3 reads TGCGCCAGCAGCCAAGATCCGGGACAGGCCTACGAGCAGTACTTC.

This clonotype was detected ten times or more. The chain joins TRBV6-1 to TRBJ2-1; 10 bases are a match to TRBD2. CDR3 length equals 16 residues. V shed 5 bases and J 6 bases; nucleotides not matched to a gene: 10. CDR1 and CDR2 from the germline V gene are MNHNS and SASEGT. The CDR3 DNA reads TGTGCCAGCAGTTATGTTGGGCTAGCGGGGGCCAATGAGCAGTTCTTC. Translating gives CASSYVGLAGANEQFF.